The 21 T cell receptor beta chains below all came from one sample that was sequenced in a study of blood T cell repertoires in COVID-19. This table comes from immunoSEQ multiplex PCR, and its TCRdb copy is limited to in-frame clones, with some not included. The sample includes roughly 300,000 clones, 92% of them seen just once. Sample: PBMCs or T cells enriched from blood (not recorded which). The receptors were gathered from a woman aged 30 to 39 who had recovered from COVID-19.

In its sample, this clone was seen a few times. This chain links TRBV2 with TRBJ2-3; D possibly corresponds to TRBD2 (6 bases). The CDR3 is made up of 15 amino acids. Trimming took 2 bases from V and 1 from J, leaving 10 bases between them. Germline V gene data show CDR1 as SNHLY and CDR2 as FYNNEI. The DNA of the CDR3 is TGTGCCAGCAGTGAACGGGGCGGGGGCACAGATACGCAGTATTTT. Encoded protein: CASSERGGGTDTQYF.

This sequence joins TRBV24-1 and TRBJ2-3; D remains ambiguous. The CDR3 covers 14 residues. CDR1 is KGHDR and CDR2 is SFDVKD in the germline V gene. The V and J ends lost 3 bases and 5 bases respectively, with 11 bases between them. The CDR3 coding sequence is TGTGCCACCAGTGATACGCCACTGCGAGATACGCAGTATTTT. Amino acids: CATSDTPLRDTQYF.

The chain recombines TRBV11-2 with TRBJ2-1, with D maybe TRBD2 (5 bases). CDR1 and CDR2 from the germline V gene are SGHAT and FQNNGV. The V and J ends lost 2 bases and 9 bases respectively, with 14 bases between them. The CDR3 is made up of 14 amino acids. Written as DNA, the CDR3 is TGTGCCAGCAGCTTAATAGCGTTGGGGAGTGAGCAGTTCTTC. This sequence encodes CASSLIALGSEQFF.

The rearrangement uses TRBV9 and TRBJ2-2; TRBD2 matches at 9 bases. The CDR3 contains 17 residues. V trimming: 0 bases; J trimming: 6 bases; junction bases outside the gene matches: 9. Germline loops: CDR1 SGDLS, CDR2 YYNGEE. CDR3 DNA sequence: TGTGCCAGCAGCGTAGACTTGGCGGGGGGGCCATCCGGGGAGCTGTTTTTT. This translates into CASSVDLAGGPSGELFF.

J is TRBJ2-7 and V is TRBV14, with 9 positions matching TRBD1. Germline V lookup: CDR1 SGHDN, CDR2 FVKESK. With 3 bases clipped from V and 6 bases from J, the junction kept 15 bases outside the gene matches. The CDR3 totals 17 residues. This CDR3 is CASSHWTTGGRKGEQYF. CDR3 DNA: TGTGCCAGCAGCCATTGGACGACAGGGGGTCGAAAAGGCGAGCAGTACTTC.

Comment on this clone: Relative to the germline gene, one junction end is altered; a read error may explain this. V usage is TRBV7-7 and J usage is TRBJ2-5, with TRBD1 matching over 10 bases. The CDR3 sequence is 17 residues long. Germline V lookup: CDR1 SSHAT, CDR2 FNYEAQ (reference sequence). CDR3 sequence (DNA): TGTGCTAGCAGCTTTTTCCCCCTGGACAGGGGGTCAGAGACCCAGTACTTC. This encodes CASSFFPLDRGSETQYF.

V usage is TRBV4-2 and J usage is TRBJ2-2; D is possibly TRBD2 (7 bases). Trimming removed 3 bases at V and 7 bases at J, with 12 bases between. Germline CDR1 LGHNA, CDR2 YNFKEQ. The CDR3 consists of 14 residues. The CDR3: CASSQGGPSGELFF. The CDR3 nucleotides read TGTGCCAGCAGCCAGGGGGGGCCGAGCGGGGAGCTGTTTTTT.

This rearrangement joins TRBV28 to TRBJ2-3, with TRBD2 identical over 13 bases. The CDR3 spans 16 residues. The V and J ends lost 6 bases and 3 bases, in that order; junction bases with no gene match: 6. Germline V CDR1 and CDR2: MDHEN, SYDVKM. The CDR3 here is CASSGLAGDVTDTQYF. The CDR3 DNA is TGTGCCAGCAGCGGACTAGCGGGAGACGTTACAGATACGCAGTATTTT.

This sequence joins TRBV4-3 and TRBJ2-5; D is possibly TRBD2 (5 bases). The V and J ends lost 3 bases and 5 bases respectively, with 16 bases between them. This CDR3 spans 15 amino acids. Germline V lookup: CDR1 LGHNA, CDR2 YSLEER. This CDR3 reads CASSHTSGVGETQYF. The CDR3 bases are TGCGCCAGCAGCCATACTAGTGGAGTTGGCGAGACCCAGTACTTC.

The CDR3 DNA reads TGTGCCAGCAGCATAGGACAGGGGGCGCAGGGCTACACCTTC. It specifies CASSIGQGAQGYTF. V and J are TRBV7-9 and TRBJ1-2; 11 nucleotides agree with TRBD1. Germline loops: CDR1 SEHNR, CDR2 FQNEAQ (reference sequence). CDR3 length equals 14 residues. Unmatched junction bases numbered 7, after V lost 5 bases and J lost 8 bases.

This sequence joins TRBV5-5 and TRBJ1-5, with 11 bases lining up with TRBD1. This CDR3 is built from 15 residues. The germline V gene has CDR1 SGHKS and CDR2 YYEKEE (reference sequence). With 3 bases clipped from V and 7 bases from J, the junction kept 6 bases outside the gene matches. Here the CDR3 reads CASSWGDRGAQPQHF. The CDR3 nucleotides read TGTGCCAGCAGCTGGGGGGACAGGGGGGCCCAGCCCCAGCATTTT.

This clone was seen more than once but under ten times. This rearrangement joins TRBV28 to TRBJ1-5; no clear D gene. V lost 5 bases and J 16 bases, leaving 21 bases between the germline ends. The CDR3 contains 13 residues. The germline gives CDR1 MDHEN, CDR2 SYDVKM. Written as DNA, the CDR3 is TGTGCCAGCAGTCCCCCCCGCCCCGGTCTAGTCCATTTT. It yields the protein CASSPPRPGLVHF.

This chain joins TRBV12-3 or TRBV12-4 and TRBJ2-6; no definite D call. This CDR3 contains 13 residues. V lost 3 bases to trimming and J lost 2 bases, with 2 bases between them. DNA for the CDR3: TGTGCCAGCAGTTTCGCTGGGGCCAACGTCCTGACTTTC. This sequence encodes CASSFAGANVLTF.

This clone occurred a few times. V and J are TRBV6-1 and TRBJ2-7; no reliable D call. The CDR3 loop spans 14 amino acids. The germline V and J ends were trimmed by 3 bases and 6 bases, with 15 bases remaining between them. Germline CDR1 is MNHNS and CDR2 is SASEGT. The CDR3 coding sequence is TGTGCCAGCAGTGACCGAGACTGGCGCTCCGAGCAGTACTTC. Amino acid sequence: CASSDRDWRSEQYF.

This rearrangement joins TRBV2 to TRBJ2-7; TRBD2 aligns across 7 bases. Germline CDR1 and CDR2: SNHLY and FYNNEI. The trim removed 11 bases at V and 7 bases at J, leaving 14 bases unmatched. This CDR3 region has 13 residues. The DNA of the CDR3 is TGTGCCCGCCGTGTTGCGGGAGTGGGTGAGCAGTACTTC. It is translated as CARRVAGVGEQYF. Complete variable domain (other parts from reference TRBV2 and TRBJ2-7): EPEVTQTPSHQVTQMGQEVILRCVPISNHLYFYWYRQILGQKVEFLVSFYNNEISEKSEIFDDQFSVERPDGSNFTLKIRSTKLEDSAMYFCARRVAGVGEQYFGPGTRLTVT.

With respect to this clone: Other nucleotide sequences in the sample specify the same CDR3. The chain recombines TRBV30 with TRBJ1-5; D gene ambiguous. With 2 bases removed from V and 1 base from J, the gap between germline ends came to 6 bases. This CDR3 is 13 amino acids long. Germline CDR1 GTSNPN, CDR2 SVGIG (reference sequence). CDR3 in DNA: TGTGCCTGGAGTTCGGGAAGCAATCAGCCCCAGCATTTT. This encodes CAWSSGSNQPQHF. Full variable domain (remainder filled in from reference TRBV30 and TRBJ1-5): SQTIHQWPATLVQPVGSPLSLECTVEGTSNPNLYWYRQAAGRGLQLLFYSVGIGQISSEVPQNLSASRPQDRQFILSSKKLLLSDSGFYLCAWSSGSNQPQHFGDGTRLSIL.

V and J are TRBV9 and TRBJ2-1, with 11 bases lining up with TRBD2. With V trimmed by 3 bases and J by 7 bases, 3 bases remained unmatched. From germline, CDR1 is SGDLS and CDR2 YYNGEE. CDR3 length equals 14 residues. The CDR3 here is CASSDSSGRNEQFF. Here the CDR3 DNA reads TGTGCCAGCAGCGATTCTAGCGGGAGGAATGAGCAGTTCTTC. The full variable domain, completed using reference TRBV9 and TRBJ2-1, is DSGVTQTPKHLITATGQRVTLRCSPRSGDLSVYWYQQSLDQGLQFLIQYYNGEERAKGNILERFSAQQFPDLHSELNLSSLELGDSALYFCASSDSSGRNEQFFGPGTRLTVL.

The chain recombines TRBV7-2 with TRBJ1-2, with 7 positions matching TRBD1. Germline lookup yields CDR1 SGHTA and CDR2 FQGNSA. V was pared by 1 base and J by 3 bases, with 2 bases of the junction left unmatched. This CDR3 spans 14 amino acids. The chain's CDR3 is CASSLETGYYGYTF. The CDR3 coding sequence is TGTGCCAGCAGCTTAGAGACAGGGTACTATGGCTACACCTTC.

CDR3 protein: CASSLGPRGGNTIYF. The DNA of the CDR3 is TGTGCCAGCAGTTTAGGCCCGCGGGGAGGAAACACCATATATTTT. V and J are TRBV27 and TRBJ1-3, with D hard to call. The CDR3 spans 15 residues. Germline values: CDR1 MNHEY, CDR2 SMNVEV (reference sequence). Trimming shortened V by 2 bases and J by 4 bases, and 12 bases separated the two germline ends.

The rearrangement uses TRBV5-4 and TRBJ2-1; a possible D gene is TRBD1 (6 bases). Germline values: CDR1 SGHNT, CDR2 YYREEE (reference sequence). With 4 bases removed from V and 4 bases from J, the gap between germline ends came to 9 bases. This CDR3 has 13 amino acids. In nucleotides, the CDR3 is TGTGCCAGCAGCCCAACAGGGTACAATGAGCAGTTCTTC. Its translation is CASSPTGYNEQFF. Complete variable domain (other parts from reference TRBV5-4 and TRBJ2-1): ETGVTQSPTHLIKTRGQQVTLRCSSQSGHNTVSWYQQALGQGPQFIFQYYREEENGRGNFPPRFSGLQFPNYSSELNVNALELDDSALYLCASSPTGYNEQFFGPGTRLTVL.

The chain uses TRBV28 and TRBJ2-3; D possibly corresponds to TRBD2 (7 bases). Germline CDR1 MDHEN, CDR2 SYDVKM. The CDR3 sequence is 15 residues long. The V end lost 7 bases, the J end lost 0 bases, and 14 bases lay between the germline ends. CDR3 sequence: CASTGASGSTDTQYF. The DNA for the CDR3 is TGTGCCAGCACGGGGGCTAGCGGAAGCACAGATACGCAGTATTTT.